These T cell receptor beta chains were read from a single sample in a study of blood T cells in healthy people across ages. Via MiXCR, TCRdb re-called the 5' RACE reads, giving one row per CDR3 protein. This sample yields around 710,000 distinct CDR3 sequences, of which 43% are seen a single time; 20% to 25% belongs to the top ten. Sequencing was done on a sample of blood. These TCRs come from a woman aged 60-75 years in good health. CDR3s include the opening cysteine and the closing phenylalanine or tryptophan. The order of the fields is CDR3 length, clone size, D gene, V gene, J gene, CDR3 DNA, CDR3 protein. A D gene is named only where the DNA matches it firmly. Some rows have no size entry. The others give once, few or many, or a class for an expanded clone.

17,.,.,TRBV6-6,TRBJ1-6,TGTGCCAGCAGTCTACATCCGAGGAGCTCCTATAATTCACCCCTCCACTTT,CASSLHPRSSYNSPLHF
14,.,.,TRBV7-2,TRBJ2-7,TGTGCCAGCAGCACGGGGGGCCATCCGGGCGAGCAGTACTTC,CASSTGGHPGEQYF
14,.,.,TRBV12-3/TRBV12-4,TRBJ2-1,TGTGCCAGCAGTTTTCGGGACACAAGTAATGAGCAGTTCTTC,CASSFRDTSNEQFF
15,.,TRBD1,TRBV5-1,TRBJ1-2,TGCGTCAGCAGCTCCCGGACAGGGGAACTCAATGGCTACACCTTC,CVSSSRTGELNGYTF
18,once,TRBD2,TRBV11-1,TRBJ2-1,TGTGCCAGCAGAGGAGGACTAGCGGGAGGGCGAATTGGGAATGAGCAGTTCTTC,CASRGGLAGGRIGNEQFF
15,.,.,TRBV4-2,TRBJ1-4,TGTGCCAGCAGCCAAGAAGCCGCAGCTAATGAAAAACTGTTTTTT,CASSQEAAANEKLFF
11,many,.,TRBV5-1,TRBJ2-7,TGCGCCAGCAGCTCGGGAGTCGAGCAGTACTTC,CASSSGVEQYF
14,few,.,TRBV9,TRBJ2-5,TGTGCCAGCAGCGAGGGACCCCTCCAAGAGACCCAGTACTTC,CASSEGPLQETQYF
17,once,.,TRBV4-3,TRBJ2-7,TGCGCCAGCACTCAAGATCGCTCAGGGTCCGGAGTCTACGAGCAGTACTTC,CASTQDRSGSGVYEQYF
16,few,.,TRBV10-1,TRBJ2-5,TGCGCCAGCAGTCCACTAACAGGCCCCAAGCCAAATGAGCAGTACTTC,CASSPLTGPKPNEQYF
15,.,.,TRBV5-1,TRBJ2-2,TGCGCCAGCAGCTGGGAGACAGGCGGAACCGGGGAGCTGTTTTTT,CASSWETGGTGELFF
12,few,TRBD2,TRBV28,TRBJ2-5,TGTGCCAGCAAAAGCGGGAGATTTGAGCAGTACTTC,CASKSGRFEQYF
14,.,TRBD2,TRBV7-2,TRBJ2-1,TGTGCCAGCACCCAGGGCGGGGGGTCCTACGAGCAGTTCTTC,CASTQGGGSYEQFF
15,few,.,TRBV21-1,TRBJ2-6,TGTGCCAGCAGCATTGGCCGTCCCAGGGCCAACGTCCTGACTTTC,CASSIGRPRANVLTF
18,.,.,TRBV13,TRBJ2-3,TGTGCCAGCAGCTTAGGGGAGGGGGGCCTTACCGTCACAGATACGCAGTATTTT,CASSLGEGGLTVTDTQYF
15,.,TRBD1,TRBV2,TRBJ1-5,TGTGCCAGCAGTGAATTAGGACAGGTCAATCAGCCCCAGCATTTT,CASSELGQVNQPQHF
14,.,TRBD1,TRBV10-1,TRBJ2-3,TGCGCCGCGAGAGGGGACAGGGCCACAGATACGCAGTATTTT,CAARGDRATDTQYF
16,many,.,TRBV6-5,TRBJ2-2,TGTGCCAGCAGTTACTCGAGTAGCCGGGGTACCGGGGAGCTGTTTTTT,CASSYSSSRGTGELFF
13,few,.,TRBV25-1,TRBJ2-3,TGTGCCAACAGTGAATCTTGGGCAGATACGCAGTATTTT,CANSESWADTQYF
14,few,.,TRBV9,TRBJ2-7,TGTGCCAGCAGCGTAGCTGAGGCAGGGCCCGAGCAGTACTTC,CASSVAEAGPEQYF
17,few,.,TRBV2,TRBJ2-1,TGTGCCAGCATCCTGAGTAGCGCCCGGAGCTCCTACAATGAGCAGTTCTTC,CASILSSARSSYNEQFF
13,few,.,TRBV6-6,TRBJ2-5,TGTGCCAGCAGCAGGAGATACCAAGAGACCCAGTACTTC,CASSRRYQETQYF
15,.,TRBD1,TRBV5-1,TRBJ2-3,TGCGCCAGCAGACTTACGGGACAGGGCACAGATACGCAGTATTTT,CASRLTGQGTDTQYF
13,.,.,TRBV18,TRBJ2-7,TGTGCCAGCTCACCGTGGGGTTACAATGAGCAGTACTTC,CASSPWGYNEQYF
18,.,TRBD1,TRBV7-2,TRBJ2-3,TGTGCCAGCAGCTTAGACCCAAGCCCAGGGGGTAGCACAGATACGCAGTATTTT,CASSLDPSPGGSTDTQYF
13,.,.,TRBV5-1,TRBJ1-3,TGCGCCAGCAGTACCGACGCTGGAAACACCATATATTTT,CASSTDAGNTIYF
14,few,TRBD1,TRBV11-3,TRBJ2-1,TGTGCCAGCAGCGCGGACAGGGGCTTACAGGGGCAGTTCTTC,CASSADRGLQGQFF
11,.,.,TRBV20-1,TRBJ2-3,TGCAGTCCACCCCGACTAGATACGCAGTATTTT,CSPPRLDTQYF
18,.,TRBD1,TRBV12-3/TRBV12-4,TRBJ2-4,TGTGCCAGCACCCCCCCGGGACAGGGGCGAGGAGCCAAAAGCATTCAGTACTTC,CASTPPGQGRGAKSIQYF
14,few,TRBD2,TRBV12-3/TRBV12-4,TRBJ2-7,TGTGCCAGCAGTTTACTAGCGGGTCCTAACGAGCAGTACTTC,CASSLLAGPNEQYF
13,few,.,TRBV6-2/TRBV6-3,TRBJ2-7,TGTGCCAGCAGGCCTCAGGGGTGGGACGAGCAGTACTTC,CASRPQGWDEQYF
13,many,TRBD1,TRBV6-2/TRBV6-3,TRBJ2-7,TGTGCCAGCAGATCGACAGGGCCCTACGAGCAGTACTTC,CASRSTGPYEQYF
20,.,.,TRBV6-2/TRBV6-3,TRBJ2-7,TGTGCCAGCAGTTACTCTTCAAACCCTACTAGCCATAGCTCCTACAATGAGCAGTACTTC,CASSYSSNPTSHSSYNEQYF
15,few,.,TRBV28,TRBJ2-5,TGTGCCAGCAGTCCAAGGAGGGGGAGTTCAGAGACCCAGTACTTC,CASSPRRGSSETQYF
14,few,.,TRBV6-1,TRBJ2-1,TGTGCCAGCAGTCGCCCCTTTCTAGTATCCGAGCAGTTCTTC,CASSRPFLVSEQFF
12,.,TRBD2,TRBV29-1,TRBJ2-7,TGCAGCGTTGGGCCTAGCGGGGACGAGCAGTACTTC,CSVGPSGDEQYF
11,.,.,TRBV10-3,TRBJ2-5,TGTGCCACCGGGGGCCAAGAGACCCAGTACTTC,CATGGQETQYF
14,few,.,TRBV12-3/TRBV12-4,TRBJ1-5,TGTGCCAGCAGTTTAGCGGCAGGAGGCCAGCCCCAGCATTTT,CASSLAAGGQPQHF
13,.,.,TRBV24-1,TRBJ2-5,TGTGCCACCAGTGAAGGGCTCCAAGAGACCCAGTACTTC,CATSEGLQETQYF
13,many,.,TRBV29-1,TRBJ2-5,TGCAGCGTTGTTGGGACGATCCAAGAGACCCAGTACTTC,CSVVGTIQETQYF
14,.,TRBD1,TRBV7-2,TRBJ2-5,TGTGCCAGCAGCTTAGATCAGGGGGCGGAAGAGCAGTACTTC,CASSLDQGAEEQYF
15,.,TRBD2,TRBV6-2/TRBV6-3,TRBJ2-1,TGTGCCAGCAGCTGGACTAGCGGGAGAACAAGTGAGCAGTTCTTC,CASSWTSGRTSEQFF
18,few,TRBD2,TRBV4-3,TRBJ2-2,TGCGCCAGCAGCCAAGATACCTCGGGACTAGTCAACACCGGGGAGCTGTTTTTT,CASSQDTSGLVNTGELFF
13,few,.,TRBV29-1,TRBJ2-1,TGCAGCGTTGGGAGCGGGCCAGGAGATGAGCAGTTCTTC,CSVGSGPGDEQFF
14,.,.,TRBV5-1,TRBJ2-7,TGCGCCAGCAGCCCCGACCCGCAGGTTGACGAGCAGTACTTC,CASSPDPQVDEQYF
13,few,.,TRBV4-3,TRBJ2-1,TGCGCCAGCAGCCAACAAGAGGGACTCGAGCAGTTCTTC,CASSQQEGLEQFF
14,.,TRBD1,TRBV6-1,TRBJ2-3,TGTGCCAGCAGTAAAAGACAGGGGGCAGATACGCAGTATTTT,CASSKRQGADTQYF
15,.,.,TRBV2,TRBJ2-3,TGTGCCAGCAAACCGGGTCCCCTCAACACAGATACGCAGTATTTT,CASKPGPLNTDTQYF
14,.,.,TRBV10-3,TRBJ1-2,TGTGCCACCCGGCCAGGGATCGATACCTATGGCTACACCTTC,CATRPGIDTYGYTF
17,few,TRBD2,TRBV27,TRBJ2-6,TGTGCCAGCAGTTTCAGCGGGAGGGACTCTGGGGCCAACGTCCTGACTTTC,CASSFSGRDSGANVLTF